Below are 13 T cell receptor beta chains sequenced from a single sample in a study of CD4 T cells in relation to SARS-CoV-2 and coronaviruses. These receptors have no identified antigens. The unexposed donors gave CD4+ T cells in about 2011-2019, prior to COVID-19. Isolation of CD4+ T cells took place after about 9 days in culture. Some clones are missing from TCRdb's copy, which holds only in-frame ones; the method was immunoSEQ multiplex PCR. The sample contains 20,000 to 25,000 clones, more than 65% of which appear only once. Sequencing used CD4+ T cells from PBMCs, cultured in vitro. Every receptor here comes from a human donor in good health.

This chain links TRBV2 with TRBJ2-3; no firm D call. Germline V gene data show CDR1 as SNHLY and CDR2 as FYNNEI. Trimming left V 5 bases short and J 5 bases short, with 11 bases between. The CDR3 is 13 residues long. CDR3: CASSRSGLDTQYF. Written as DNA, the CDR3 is TGTGCCAGCAGTCGATCGGGTCTAGATACGCAGTATTTT. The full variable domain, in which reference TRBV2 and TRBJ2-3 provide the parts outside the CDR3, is EPEVTQTPSHQVTQMGQEVILRCVPISNHLYFYWYRQILGQKVEFLVSFYNNEISEKSEIFDDQFSVERPDGSNFTLKIRSTKLEDSAMYFCASSRSGLDTQYFGPGTRLTVL.

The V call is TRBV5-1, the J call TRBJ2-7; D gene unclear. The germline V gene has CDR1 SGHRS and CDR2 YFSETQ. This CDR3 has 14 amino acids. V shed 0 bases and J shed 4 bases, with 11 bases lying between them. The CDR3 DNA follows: TGCGCCAGCAGCTTGGTGGCAAATAATTACGAGCAGTACTTC. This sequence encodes CASSLVANNYEQYF.

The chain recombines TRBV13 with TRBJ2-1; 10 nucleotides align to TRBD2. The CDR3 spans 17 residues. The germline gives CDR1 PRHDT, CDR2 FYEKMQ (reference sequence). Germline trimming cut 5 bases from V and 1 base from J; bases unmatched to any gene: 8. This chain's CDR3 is CASSRVPSGGSYNEQFF. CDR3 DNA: TGTGCCAGCAGCCGCGTGCCTAGCGGGGGATCCTACAATGAGCAGTTCTTC.

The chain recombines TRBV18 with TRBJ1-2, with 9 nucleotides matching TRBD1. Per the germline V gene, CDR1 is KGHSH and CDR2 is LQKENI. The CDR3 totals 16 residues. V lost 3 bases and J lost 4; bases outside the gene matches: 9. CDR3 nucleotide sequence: TGTGCCAGCTCACCGGGAGAACAGGGGGCGATCTATGGCTACACCTTC. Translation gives CASSPGEQGAIYGYTF.

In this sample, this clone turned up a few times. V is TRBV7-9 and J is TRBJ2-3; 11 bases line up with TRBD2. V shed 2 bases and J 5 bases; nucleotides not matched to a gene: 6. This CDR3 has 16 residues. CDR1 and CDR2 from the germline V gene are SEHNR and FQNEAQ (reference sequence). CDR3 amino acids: CASSLTGLAGVDTQYF. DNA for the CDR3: TGTGCCAGCAGCTTAACCGGACTAGCGGGCGTAGATACGCAGTATTTT. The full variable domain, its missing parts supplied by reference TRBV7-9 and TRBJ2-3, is DTGVSQNPRHKITKRGQNVTFRCDPISEHNRLYWYRQTLGQGPEFLTYFQNEAQLEKSRLLSDRFSAERPKGSFSTLEIQRTEQGDSAMYLCASSLTGLAGVDTQYFGPGTRLTVL.

The CDR3 coding sequence is TGTGCCAGCAGCGTTGGCAGGGGGCTTACCTACGAGCAGTACTTC. It specifies CASSVGRGLTYEQYF. The V and J genes are TRBV9 and TRBJ2-7, with 8 bases aligning to TRBD1. Germline CDR1 is SGDLS and CDR2 is YYNGEE. J was trimmed by 2 bases and V by 2 bases; bases with no gene match: 6. The CDR3 runs 15 residues.

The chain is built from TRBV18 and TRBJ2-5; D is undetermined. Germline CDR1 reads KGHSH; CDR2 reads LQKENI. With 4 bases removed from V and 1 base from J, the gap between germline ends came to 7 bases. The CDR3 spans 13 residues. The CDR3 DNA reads TGTGCCAGCTCACGCGAACTCCAAGAGACCCAGTACTTC. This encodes CASSRELQETQYF. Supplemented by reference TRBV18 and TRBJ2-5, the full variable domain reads NAGVMQNPRHLVRRRGQEARLRCSPMKGHSHVYWYRQLPEEGLKFMVYLQKENIIDESGMPKERFSAEFPKEGPSILRIQQVVRGDSAAYFCASSRELQETQYFGPGTRLLVL.

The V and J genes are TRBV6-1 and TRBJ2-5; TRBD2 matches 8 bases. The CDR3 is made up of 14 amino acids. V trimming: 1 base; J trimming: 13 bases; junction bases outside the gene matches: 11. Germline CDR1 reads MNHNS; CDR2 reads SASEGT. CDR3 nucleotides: TGTGCCAGCAGTGAAGGGCTAGCGGGTCGGGCGGGGTACTTC. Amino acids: CASSEGLAGRAGYF.

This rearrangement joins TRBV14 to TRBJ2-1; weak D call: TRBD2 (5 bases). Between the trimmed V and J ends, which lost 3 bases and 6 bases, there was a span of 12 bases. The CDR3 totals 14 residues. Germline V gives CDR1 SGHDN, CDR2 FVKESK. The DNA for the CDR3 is TGTGCCAGCAGCCAGTCCGCCGGGGTCAATGAGCAGTTCTTC. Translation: CASSQSAGVNEQFF.

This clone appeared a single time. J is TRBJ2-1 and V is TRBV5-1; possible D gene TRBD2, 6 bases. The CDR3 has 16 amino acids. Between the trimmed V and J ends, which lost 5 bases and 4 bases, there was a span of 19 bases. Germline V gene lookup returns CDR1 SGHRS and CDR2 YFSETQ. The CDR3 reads CASSVVGSETYNEQFF. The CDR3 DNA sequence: TGCGCCAGCAGTGTCGTCGGGAGCGAGACATACAATGAGCAGTTCTTC.

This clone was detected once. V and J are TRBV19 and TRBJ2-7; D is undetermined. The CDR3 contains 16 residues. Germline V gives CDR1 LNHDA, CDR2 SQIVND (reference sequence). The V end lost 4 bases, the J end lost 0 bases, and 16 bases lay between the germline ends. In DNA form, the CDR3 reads TGTGCCAGTAGTACCCACTATCCAAGGAGCTCCTACGAGCAGTACTTC. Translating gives CASSTHYPRSSYEQYF. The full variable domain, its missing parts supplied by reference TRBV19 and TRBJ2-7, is DGGITQSPKYLFRKEGQNVTLSCEQNLNHDAMYWYRQDPGQGLRLIYYSQIVNDFQKGDIAEGYSVSREKKESFPLTVTSAQKNPTAFYLCASSTHYPRSSYEQYFGPGTRLTVT.

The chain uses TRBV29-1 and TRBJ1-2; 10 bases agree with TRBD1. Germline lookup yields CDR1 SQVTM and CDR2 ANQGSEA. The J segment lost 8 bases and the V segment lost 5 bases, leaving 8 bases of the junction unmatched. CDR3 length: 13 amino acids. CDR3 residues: CSVTRDRGQGYTF. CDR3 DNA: TGCAGCGTTACAAGGGACAGGGGACAGGGCTACACCTTC.

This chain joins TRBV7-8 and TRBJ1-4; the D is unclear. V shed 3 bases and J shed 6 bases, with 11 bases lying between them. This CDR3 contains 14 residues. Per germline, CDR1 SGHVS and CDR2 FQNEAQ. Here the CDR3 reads CASSFIPGDEKLFF. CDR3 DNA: TGTGCCAGCAGCTTCATCCCCGGGGATGAAAAACTGTTTTTT.